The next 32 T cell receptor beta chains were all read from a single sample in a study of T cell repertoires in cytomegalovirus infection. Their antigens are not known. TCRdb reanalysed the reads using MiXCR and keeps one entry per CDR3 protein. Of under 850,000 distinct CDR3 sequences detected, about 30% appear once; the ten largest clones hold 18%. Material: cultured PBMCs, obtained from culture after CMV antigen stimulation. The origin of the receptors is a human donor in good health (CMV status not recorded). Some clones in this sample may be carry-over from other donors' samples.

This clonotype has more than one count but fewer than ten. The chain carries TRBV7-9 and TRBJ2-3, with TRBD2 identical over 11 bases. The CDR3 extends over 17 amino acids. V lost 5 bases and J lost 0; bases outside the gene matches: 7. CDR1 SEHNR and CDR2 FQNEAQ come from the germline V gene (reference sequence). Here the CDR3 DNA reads TGTGCCAGCAGCACTTCTAGCGGGGGGTTGAGCACAGATACGCAGTATTTT. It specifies CASSTSSGGLSTDTQYF.

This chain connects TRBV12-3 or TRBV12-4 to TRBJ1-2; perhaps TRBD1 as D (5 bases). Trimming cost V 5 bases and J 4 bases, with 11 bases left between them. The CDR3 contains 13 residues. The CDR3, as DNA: TGTGCCAGCAGTCTTTGGGGGGGCTATGGCTACACCTTC. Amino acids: CASSLWGGYGYTF.

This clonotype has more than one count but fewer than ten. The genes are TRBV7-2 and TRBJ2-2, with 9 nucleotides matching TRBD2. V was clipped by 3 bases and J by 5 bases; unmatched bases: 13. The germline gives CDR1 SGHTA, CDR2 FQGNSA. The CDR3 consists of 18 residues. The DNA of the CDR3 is TGTGCCAGCAGCTTGTGGGCCTTGGGACTAGCTGGGACCGGGGAGCTGTTTTTT. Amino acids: CASSLWALGLAGTGELFF.

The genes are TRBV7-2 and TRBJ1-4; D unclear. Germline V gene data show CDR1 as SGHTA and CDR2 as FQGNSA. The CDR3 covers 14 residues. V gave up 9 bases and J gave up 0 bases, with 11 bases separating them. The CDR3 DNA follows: TGTGCCAGTGCTCAAAGAGCAACTAATGAAAAACTGTTTTTT. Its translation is CASAQRATNEKLFF.

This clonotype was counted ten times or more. CDR3 DNA: TGTGCCAGCAGCTTATTAGTTCGGCAGGGTATGACAGACCTTCAGCCCCAGCATTTT. This encodes CASSLLVRQGMTDLQPQHF. The rearrangement links TRBV7-8 to TRBJ1-5, with a weak D call TRBD1 (5 bases). Germline V gene data show CDR1 as SGHVS and CDR2 as FQNEAQ. Between the trimmed V and J ends, which lost 2 bases and 6 bases, there was a span of 26 bases. This CDR3 contains 19 residues.

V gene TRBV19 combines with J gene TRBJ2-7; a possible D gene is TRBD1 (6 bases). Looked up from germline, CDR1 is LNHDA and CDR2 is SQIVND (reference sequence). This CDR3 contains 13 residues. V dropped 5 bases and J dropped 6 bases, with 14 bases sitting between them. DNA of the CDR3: TGTGCCAGTAGTGCAATACAGGGCTTCGAGCAGTACTTC. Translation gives CASSAIQGFEQYF.

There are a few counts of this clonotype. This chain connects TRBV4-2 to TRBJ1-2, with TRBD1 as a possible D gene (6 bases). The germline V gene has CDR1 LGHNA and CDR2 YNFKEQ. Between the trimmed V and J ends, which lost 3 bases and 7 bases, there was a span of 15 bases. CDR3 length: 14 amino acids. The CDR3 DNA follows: TGTGCCAGCAGCCAGGGGGCTGCCGTGCGTGGCTACACCTTC. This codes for CASSQGAAVRGYTF.

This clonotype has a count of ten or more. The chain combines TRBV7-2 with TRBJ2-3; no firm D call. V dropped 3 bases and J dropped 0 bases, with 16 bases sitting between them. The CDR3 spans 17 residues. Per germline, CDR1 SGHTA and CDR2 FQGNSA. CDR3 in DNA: TGTGCCAGCAGCTTTTACTCGTACGGACCGAGCACAGATACGCAGTATTTT. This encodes CASSFYSYGPSTDTQYF.

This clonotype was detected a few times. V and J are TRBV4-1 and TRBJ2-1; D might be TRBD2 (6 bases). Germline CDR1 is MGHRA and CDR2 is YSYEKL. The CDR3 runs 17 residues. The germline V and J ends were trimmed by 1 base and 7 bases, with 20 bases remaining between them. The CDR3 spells CASSQGKAGPRGNEQFF. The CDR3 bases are TGCGCCAGCAGCCAAGGAAAAGCGGGCCCCAGAGGGAATGAGCAGTTCTTC.

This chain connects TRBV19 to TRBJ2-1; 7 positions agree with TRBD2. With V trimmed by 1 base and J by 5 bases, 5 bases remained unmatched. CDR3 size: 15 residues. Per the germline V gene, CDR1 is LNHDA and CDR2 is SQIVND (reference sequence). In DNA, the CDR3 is TGTGCCAGTAGTATAGTACTAGCGCGCAACAATGAGCAGTTCTTC. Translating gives CASSIVLARNNEQFF.

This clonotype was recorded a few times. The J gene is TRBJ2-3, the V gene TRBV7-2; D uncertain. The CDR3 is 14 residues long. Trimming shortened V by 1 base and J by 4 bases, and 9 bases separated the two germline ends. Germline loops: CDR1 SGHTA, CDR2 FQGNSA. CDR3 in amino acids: CASSLDLGADTQYF. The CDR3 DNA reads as TGTGCCAGCAGCTTAGATCTCGGCGCAGATACGCAGTATTTT.

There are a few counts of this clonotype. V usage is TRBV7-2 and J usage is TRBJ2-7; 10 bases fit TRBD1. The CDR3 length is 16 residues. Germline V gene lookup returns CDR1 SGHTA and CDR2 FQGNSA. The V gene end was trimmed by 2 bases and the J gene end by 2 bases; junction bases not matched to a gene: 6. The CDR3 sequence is CASSLTAGQGTYEQYF. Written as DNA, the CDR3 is TGTGCCAGCAGCTTAACGGCGGGACAGGGGACCTACGAGCAGTACTTC.

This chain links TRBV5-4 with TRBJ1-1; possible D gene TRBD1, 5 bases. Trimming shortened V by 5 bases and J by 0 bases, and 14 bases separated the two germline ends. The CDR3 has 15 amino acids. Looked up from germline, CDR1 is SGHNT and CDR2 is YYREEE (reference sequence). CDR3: CASSYRQNMNTEAFF. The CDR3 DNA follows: TGTGCCAGCAGTTACAGACAGAATATGAACACTGAAGCTTTCTTT.

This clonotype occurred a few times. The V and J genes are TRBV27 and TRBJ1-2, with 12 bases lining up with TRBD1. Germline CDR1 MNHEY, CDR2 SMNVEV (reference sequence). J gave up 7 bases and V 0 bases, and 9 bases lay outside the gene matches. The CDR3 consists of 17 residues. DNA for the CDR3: TGTGCCAGCAGTTTATCTTCCTTGGGACAGGGGGCTGGTGGCTACACCTTC. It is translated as CASSLSSLGQGAGGYTF.

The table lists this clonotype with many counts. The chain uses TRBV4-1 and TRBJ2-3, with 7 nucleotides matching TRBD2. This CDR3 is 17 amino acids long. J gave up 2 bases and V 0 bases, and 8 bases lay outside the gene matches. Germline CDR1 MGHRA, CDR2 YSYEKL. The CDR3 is CASSQEASGYPTDTQYF. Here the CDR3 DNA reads TGCGCCAGCAGCCAAGAGGCTAGCGGCTATCCCACAGATACGCAGTATTTT.

The CDR3 nucleotides are TGTGCCAGCAGCCCCCGACTGGACTCTCAGCCCCAGCATTTT. Encoded protein: CASSPRLDSQPQHF. The V and J genes are TRBV7-4 and TRBJ1-5, with unresolved D. V was shortened by 5 bases and J by 6 bases, with 14 bases between the two germline ends. CDR1 SGHVT and CDR2 SQSDAQ come from the germline V gene. The CDR3 is 14 amino acids.

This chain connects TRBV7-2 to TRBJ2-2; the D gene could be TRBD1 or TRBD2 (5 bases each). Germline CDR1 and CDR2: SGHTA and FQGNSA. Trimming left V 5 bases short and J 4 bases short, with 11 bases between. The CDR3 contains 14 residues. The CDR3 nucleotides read TGTGCCAGCAGCGCACGGGGCTTCACCGGGGAGCTGTTTTTT. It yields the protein CASSARGFTGELFF.

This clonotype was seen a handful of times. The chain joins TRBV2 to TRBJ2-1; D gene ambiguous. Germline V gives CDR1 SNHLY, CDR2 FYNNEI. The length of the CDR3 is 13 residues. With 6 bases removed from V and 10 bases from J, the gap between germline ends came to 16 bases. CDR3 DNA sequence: TGTGCCAGCAGCCCCCTTGGCGACGGAGAGCAGTTCTTC. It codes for CASSPLGDGEQFF.

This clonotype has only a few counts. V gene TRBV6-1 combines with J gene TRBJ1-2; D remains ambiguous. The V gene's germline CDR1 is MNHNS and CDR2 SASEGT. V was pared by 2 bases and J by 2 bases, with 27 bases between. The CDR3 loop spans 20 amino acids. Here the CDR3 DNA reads TGTGCCAGCAGTGAATCGGAGGGTTTATGGTACAGAACTAAGAACTATGGCTACACCTTC. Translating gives CASSESEGLWYRTKNYGYTF.

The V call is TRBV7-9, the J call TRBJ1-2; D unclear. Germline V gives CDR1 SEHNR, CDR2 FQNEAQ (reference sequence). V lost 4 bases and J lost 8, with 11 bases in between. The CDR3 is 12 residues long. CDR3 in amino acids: CASSSRYGGYTF. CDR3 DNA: TGTGCCAGCAGCTCCCGATACGGCGGCTACACCTTC.

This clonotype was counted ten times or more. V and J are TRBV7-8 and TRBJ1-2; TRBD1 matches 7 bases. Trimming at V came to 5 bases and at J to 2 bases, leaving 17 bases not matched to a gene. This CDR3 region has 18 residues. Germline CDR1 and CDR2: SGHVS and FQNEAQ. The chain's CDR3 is CASSARYPRTGQNYGYTF. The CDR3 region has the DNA TGTGCCAGCAGCGCACGCTACCCTAGGACAGGACAAAACTATGGCTACACCTTC. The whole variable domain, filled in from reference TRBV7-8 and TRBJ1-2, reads GAGVSQSPRYKVAKRGQDVALRCDPISGHVSLFWYQQALGQGPEFLTYFQNEAQLDKSGLPSDRFFAERPEGSVSTLKIQRTQQEDSAVYLCASSARYPRTGQNYGYTFGSGTRLTVV.

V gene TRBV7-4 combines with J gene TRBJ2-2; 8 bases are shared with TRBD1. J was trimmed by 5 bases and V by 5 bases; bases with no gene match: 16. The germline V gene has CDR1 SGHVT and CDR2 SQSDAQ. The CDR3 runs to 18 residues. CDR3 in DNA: TGTGCCAGCAGCCCATCCAGAACAGGGGGGTCATGGACCGGGGAGCTGTTTTTT. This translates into CASSPSRTGGSWTGELFF.

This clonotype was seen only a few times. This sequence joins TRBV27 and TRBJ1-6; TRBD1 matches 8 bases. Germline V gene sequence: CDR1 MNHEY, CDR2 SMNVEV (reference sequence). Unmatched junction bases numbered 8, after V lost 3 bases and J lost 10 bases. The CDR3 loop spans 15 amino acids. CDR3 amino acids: CASSFNADRESPLHF. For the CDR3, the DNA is TGTGCCAGCAGTTTTAATGCGGACAGGGAATCACCCCTCCACTTT.

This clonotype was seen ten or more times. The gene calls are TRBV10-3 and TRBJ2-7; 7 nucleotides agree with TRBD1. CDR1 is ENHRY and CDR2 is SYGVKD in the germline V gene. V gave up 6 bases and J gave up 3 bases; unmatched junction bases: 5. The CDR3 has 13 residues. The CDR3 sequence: CAIRGTVSYEQYF. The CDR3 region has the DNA TGTGCCATCAGGGGGACAGTAAGCTACGAGCAGTACTTC.

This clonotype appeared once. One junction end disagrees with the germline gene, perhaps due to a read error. CDR3 DNA sequence: TGTGGCAGCAGTTTATCCACGGGTTCGTGGGGGGGGATAGAGTCACCCCTCCACTTT. It yields the protein CGSSLSTGSWGGIESPLHF. V is TRBV27 and J is TRBJ1-6; maybe TRBD1 (5 bases). Per germline, CDR1 MNHEY and CDR2 SMNVEV (reference sequence). The CDR3 loop spans 19 amino acids.

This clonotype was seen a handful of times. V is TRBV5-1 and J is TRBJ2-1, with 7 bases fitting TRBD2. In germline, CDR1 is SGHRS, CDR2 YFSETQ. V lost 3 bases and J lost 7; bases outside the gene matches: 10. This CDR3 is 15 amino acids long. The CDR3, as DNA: TGCGCCAGCAGCTGGCTGGCGGGAGAGGGTAATGAGCAGTTCTTC. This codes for CASSWLAGEGNEQFF.

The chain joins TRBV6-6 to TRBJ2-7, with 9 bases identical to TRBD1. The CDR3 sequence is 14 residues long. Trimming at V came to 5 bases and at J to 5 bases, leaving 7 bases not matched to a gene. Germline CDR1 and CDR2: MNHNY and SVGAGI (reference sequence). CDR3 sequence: CASSADRGYNEQYF. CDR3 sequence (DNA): TGTGCCAGCAGTGCAGACAGGGGGTATAACGAGCAGTACTTC.

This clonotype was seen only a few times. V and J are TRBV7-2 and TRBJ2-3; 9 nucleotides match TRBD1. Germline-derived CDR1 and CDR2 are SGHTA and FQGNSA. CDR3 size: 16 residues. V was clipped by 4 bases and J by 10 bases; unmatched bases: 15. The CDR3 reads CASSSVPPGQGVAQYF. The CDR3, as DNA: TGTGCCAGCAGCTCGGTACCTCCGGGACAGGGAGTTGCGCAGTATTTT.

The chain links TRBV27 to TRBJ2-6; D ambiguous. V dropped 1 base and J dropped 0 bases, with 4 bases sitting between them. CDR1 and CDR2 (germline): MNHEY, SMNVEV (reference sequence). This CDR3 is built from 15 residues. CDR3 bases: TGTGCCAGCAGTTTATTTTTCTCTGGGGCCAACGTCCTGACTTTC. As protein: CASSLFFSGANVLTF.

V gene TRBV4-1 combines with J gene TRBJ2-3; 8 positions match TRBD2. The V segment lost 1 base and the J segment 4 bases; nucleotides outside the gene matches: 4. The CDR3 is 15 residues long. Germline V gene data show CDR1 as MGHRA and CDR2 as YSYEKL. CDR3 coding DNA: TGCGCCAGCAGCCAAGCGGGGGGGCCCCCAGATACGCAGTATTTT. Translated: CASSQAGGPPDTQYF.

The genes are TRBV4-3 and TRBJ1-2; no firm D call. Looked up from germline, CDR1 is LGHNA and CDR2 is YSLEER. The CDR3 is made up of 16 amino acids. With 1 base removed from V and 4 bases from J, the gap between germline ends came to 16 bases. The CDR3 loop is CASSQAASNPGYGYTF. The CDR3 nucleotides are TGCGCCAGCAGCCAAGCCGCCTCGAACCCCGGCTATGGCTACACCTTC.

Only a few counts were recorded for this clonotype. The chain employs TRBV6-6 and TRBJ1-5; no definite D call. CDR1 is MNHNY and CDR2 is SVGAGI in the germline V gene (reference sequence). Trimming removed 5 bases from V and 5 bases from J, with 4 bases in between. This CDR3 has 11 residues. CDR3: CASSGDQPQHF. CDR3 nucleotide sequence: TGTGCCAGCAGTGGTGATCAGCCCCAGCATTTT.